A single TCR beta chain is shown here with its context. Its cognate antigen is unknown. These data belong to a study of CD8+ T cells in alopecia areata. Turning to the study itself: Treated patients were given 5 to 10 mg oral tofacitinib twice daily. The tofacitinib course ran for 6 to 18 months and was followed by 6 months off drug. Study conclusions and caveats: Normal skin's resident alphabeta T cells are also sequenced in scalp samples. Higher clonality than in normal scalp was seen in lesional scalp, especially alopecia totalis/universalis.

TCR sequencing used cDNA made by reverse transcription of extracted RNA. The method was immunoSEQ multiplex PCR; TCRdb's version includes in-frame clones alone and lacks a portion of them. This sample has some 170,000 clones; over 50% occur once, and the top ten carry approximately 15%. The sequence was collected from a human donor with alopecia areata. Sequences were derived from CD4+ T cells sorted from blood, sampled at week 0.

CDR3 DNA sequence: TGCAGCGGCGGCCATTTCTACGAGCAGTACTTC. Its protein product is CSGGHFYEQYF. J is TRBJ2-7 and V is TRBV29-1; D unresolved. There are 11 residues in the CDR3. V dropped 7 bases and J dropped 3 bases, with 10 bases sitting between them. The germline CDR1 and CDR2 sequences are SQVTM and ANQGSEA.